The 21 T cell receptor beta chains presented below share a single source sample, sequenced in a study of CXCR3-negative and CXCR3-positive naive CD8 T cells. The libraries of TRB cDNA were constructed through 5' RACE using UMI labels. One entry per CDR3 protein, without DNA, is what TCRdb gives after re-calling the 5' RACE reads. Found here are 56,000 or so distinct CDR3 sequences; the top ten clones hold roughly 19%. The source material was memory CD8+ T cells from blood. The receptors stem from a human donor in good health. Some clones in this sample may be carry-over from other donors' samples.

This chain uses TRBV11-3 with TRBJ2-7. The CDR3 has 14 residues. Germline lookup yields CDR1 SGHNT and CDR2 YENEEA. CDR3 sequence reads: CASSFRIEPYEQYF.

CDR3 sequence reads: CASRPQGNTEAFF. The chain is built from TRBV27 and TRBJ1-1; TCRdb outputs TRBD1, but without DNA this stays unchecked. CDR1 and CDR2 from the germline V gene are MNHEY and SMNVEV (reference sequence). This CDR3 region has 13 residues.

This chain uses TRBV29-1 with TRBJ2-7; there is no DNA to check the TCRdb D call of TRBD1. This CDR3 has 12 amino acids. From germline, CDR1 is SQVTM and CDR2 ANQGSEA. CDR3 in amino acids: CSVPGQGGEQYF.

The V call is TRBV29-1, the J call TRBJ2-5; TCRdb's D call, TRBD1, is unchecked because there is no DNA. The germline V gene has CDR1 SQVTM and CDR2 ANQGSEA. This CDR3 is built from 12 residues. CDR3 loop: CSVVDTQETQYF.

The rearrangement links TRBV20-1 to TRBJ2-7; the D call from TCRdb, TRBD1, cannot be confirmed without DNA. The CDR3 is 12 amino acids. Germline lookup yields CDR1 DFQATT and CDR2 SNEGSKA (reference sequence). This CDR3 reads CSARTASYEQYF.

V is TRBV29-1 and J is TRBJ2-7; the TCRdb D gene call, TRBD1, has no DNA to confirm it. Germline V CDR1 and CDR2: SQVTM, ANQGSEA. This CDR3 is 14 amino acids long. The CDR3 sequence: CSVESPGVSYEQYF.

The V and J genes are TRBV28 and TRBJ2-3. CDR1 and CDR2 (germline): MDHEN, SYDVKM. CDR3 length: 11 amino acids. CDR3 residues: CASQSSDTQYF.

This chain connects TRBV29-1 to TRBJ2-7; TCRdb designates TRBD1, a call that cannot be tested without DNA. This CDR3 has 12 residues. In germline, CDR1 is SQVTM, CDR2 ANQGSEA. CDR3 loop: CSVHVGGLEQYF.

CDR3 region: CASSVATSGNTGELFF. The chain joins TRBV9 to TRBJ2-2. There are 16 residues in the CDR3. Germline lookup yields CDR1 SGDLS and CDR2 YYNGEE.

This rearrangement joins TRBV29-1 to TRBJ2-1; there is no DNA to check the TCRdb D call of TRBD2. Looked up from germline, CDR1 is SQVTM and CDR2 is ANQGSEA. The CDR3 contains 18 residues. CDR3: CSVEMWTSGSSSYNEQFF.

The chain has TRBV15 and TRBJ2-7. CDR1 is LNHNV and CDR2 is YYDKDF in the germline V gene (reference sequence). This CDR3 region has 15 residues. The CDR3 region is CATSREENVAYEQYF.

CDR3 region: CSVPGTGRGYTF. This chain uses TRBV29-1 with TRBJ1-2; lacking DNA, the TRBD1 call made by TCRdb goes unchecked. This CDR3 comprises 12 residues. CDR1 is SQVTM and CDR2 is ANQGSEA in the germline V gene.

The chain couples TRBV6-6 to TRBJ2-1; TCRdb proposes TRBD2, but this gene call is untestable without DNA. The length of the CDR3 is 16 residues. Germline CDR1 reads MNHNY; CDR2 reads SVGAGI (reference sequence). The CDR3 reads CASSYSSLLLDNEQFF.

The V gene is TRBV5-1, the J gene TRBJ2-2; TCRdb calls TRBD1, which cannot be checked without DNA. CDR1 is SGHRS, CDR2 YFSETQ, per germline. The CDR3 length is 15 residues. The CDR3 is CASSLEVSGSGELFF. The whole variable domain, filled in from reference TRBV5-1 and TRBJ2-2, reads KAGVTQTPRYLIKTRGQQVTLSCSPISGHRSVSWYQQTPGQGLQFLFEYFSETQRNKGNFPGRFSGRQFSNSRSEMNVSTLELGDSALYLCASSLEVSGSGELFFGEGSRLTVL.

The chain uses TRBV29-1 and TRBJ2-1. Germline assignment: CDR1 SQVTM and CDR2 ANQGSEA. The CDR3 runs 12 residues. The CDR3 is CSVEETRNEQFF.

The rearrangement uses TRBV7-9 and TRBJ2-3; TCRdb's D call, TRBD1, is unchecked because there is no DNA. Germline CDR1 is SEHNR and CDR2 is FQNEAQ (reference sequence). This CDR3 is 16 amino acids long. The CDR3: CASTFGTEHPTDTQYF. The full variable domain, rest sourced from reference TRBV7-9 and TRBJ2-3, is DTGVSQNPRHKITKRGQNVTFRCDPISEHNRLYWYRQTLGQGPEFLTYFQNEAQLEKSRLLSDRFSAERPKGSFSTLEIQRTEQGDSAMYLCASTFGTEHPTDTQYFGPGTRLTVL.

This sequence joins TRBV29-1 and TRBJ2-3. CDR3 length: 16 residues. Germline assignment: CDR1 SQVTM and CDR2 ANQGSEA. CDR3 sequence reads: CSVEDPQVIRTDTQYF.

The V and J genes are TRBV28 and TRBJ2-6; TCRdb gives TRBD2 as the D gene, but with no DNA this cannot be confirmed. The CDR3 sequence is 15 residues long. In germline, CDR1 is MDHEN, CDR2 SYDVKM. The CDR3 sequence is CASIPAGSGANVLTF.

The chain links TRBV20-1 to TRBJ2-7. The CDR3 consists of 14 residues. Germline CDR1 reads DFQATT; CDR2 reads SNEGSKA (reference sequence). CDR3 loop: CSATVSGERYEQYF.

The chain recombines TRBV11-3 with TRBJ2-3; the D gene TCRdb calls, TRBD2, cannot be checked with no DNA. Germline lookup yields CDR1 SGHNT and CDR2 YENEEA. The CDR3 length is 20 residues. CDR3 loop: CASSLAVTRVAGASTDTQYF.

This clonotype is labeled medium-sized (0.01 to 0.1%) based on frequency. This chain joins TRBV20-1 and TRBJ1-1; TCRdb gives TRBD1 as the D gene, but with no DNA this cannot be confirmed. Germline V gene sequence: CDR1 DFQATT, CDR2 SNEGSKA (reference sequence). This CDR3 region has 13 residues. CDR3 region: CSARPPGNTEAFF.